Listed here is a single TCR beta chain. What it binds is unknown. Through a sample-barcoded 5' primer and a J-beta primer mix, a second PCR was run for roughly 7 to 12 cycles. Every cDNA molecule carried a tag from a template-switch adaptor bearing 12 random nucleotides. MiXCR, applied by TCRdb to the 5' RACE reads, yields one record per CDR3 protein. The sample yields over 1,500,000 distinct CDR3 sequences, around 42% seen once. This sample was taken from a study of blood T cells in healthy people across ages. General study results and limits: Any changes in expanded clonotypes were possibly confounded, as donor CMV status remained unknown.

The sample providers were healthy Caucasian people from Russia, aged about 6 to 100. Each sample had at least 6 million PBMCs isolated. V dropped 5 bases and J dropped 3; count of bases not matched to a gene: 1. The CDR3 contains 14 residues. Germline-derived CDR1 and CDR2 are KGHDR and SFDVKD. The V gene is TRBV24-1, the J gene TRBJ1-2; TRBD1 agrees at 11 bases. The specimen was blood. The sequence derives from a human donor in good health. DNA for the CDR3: TGTGCCACCAGTGGGACAGGGGGCGACTATGGCTACACCTTC. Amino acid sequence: CATSGTGGDYGYTF.